What follows are 6 T cell receptor beta chains derived from one specimen sequenced in a study of monozygotic twins with inflammatory bowel disease. After re-calling the 5' RACE reads, TCRdb lists one entry per CDR3 protein, DNA absent. Found here are approximately 120,000 distinct CDR3 sequences; the top ten clones hold roughly 12%. The sample consisted of blood. These receptors were obtained from a human donor with ulcerative colitis or Crohn's disease, or a healthy co-twin of an affected twin (not recorded which).

The chain couples TRBV7-2 to TRBJ2-7; TCRdb returns TRBD1, unconfirmable since there is no DNA. This CDR3 spans 17 amino acids. Per the germline V gene, CDR1 is SGHTA and CDR2 is FQGNSA. CDR3 in amino acids: CASSLRIGDRGGYEQYF.

The V call is TRBV6-2 or TRBV6-3, the J call TRBJ2-1; lacking DNA, the TRBD2 call made by TCRdb goes unchecked. The CDR3 is made up of 16 amino acids. Germline V gives CDR1 MNHEY, CDR2 SVGEGT. The CDR3 spells CASSLPSSSSYNEQFF.

V and J are TRBV18 and TRBJ2-3. This CDR3 has 14 residues. Germline loops: CDR1 KGHSH, CDR2 LQKENI. Here the CDR3 reads CASSPSGGTDTQYF.

V usage is TRBV7-2 and J usage is TRBJ1-5; TCRdb calls TRBD1, which cannot be checked without DNA. This CDR3 is built from 17 residues. CDR1 is SGHTA, CDR2 FQGNSA, per germline. CDR3 in amino acids: CASSLTPGTGFNQPQHF.

The chain employs TRBV5-1 and TRBJ2-7; TCRdb calls TRBD1, which cannot be checked without DNA. This CDR3 is 15 amino acids long. The germline CDR1 and CDR2 sequences are SGHRS and YFSETQ. The CDR3 protein is CASNPGGSDSYEQYF.

The rearrangement joins TRBV5-1 to TRBJ2-4; the TCRdb call, TRBD1, lacks DNA for checking. Germline V gives CDR1 SGHRS, CDR2 YFSETQ. The CDR3 spans 15 residues. The CDR3 loop is CASSLAPDRENIQYF.